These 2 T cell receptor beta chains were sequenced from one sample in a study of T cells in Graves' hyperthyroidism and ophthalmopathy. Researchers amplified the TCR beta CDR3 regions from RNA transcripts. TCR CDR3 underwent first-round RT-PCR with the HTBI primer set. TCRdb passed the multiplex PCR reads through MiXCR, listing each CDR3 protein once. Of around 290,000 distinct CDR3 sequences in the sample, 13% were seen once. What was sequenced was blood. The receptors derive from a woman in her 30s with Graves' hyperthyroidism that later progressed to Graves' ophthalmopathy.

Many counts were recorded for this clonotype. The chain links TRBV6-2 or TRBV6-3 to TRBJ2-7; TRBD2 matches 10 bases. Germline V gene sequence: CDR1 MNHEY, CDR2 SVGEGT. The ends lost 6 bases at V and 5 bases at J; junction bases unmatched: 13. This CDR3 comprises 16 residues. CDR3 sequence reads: CASRTVLAGAGNEQYF. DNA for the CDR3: TGTGCCAGCAGGACCGTTCTAGCGGGAGCTGGAAACGAGCAGTACTTC.

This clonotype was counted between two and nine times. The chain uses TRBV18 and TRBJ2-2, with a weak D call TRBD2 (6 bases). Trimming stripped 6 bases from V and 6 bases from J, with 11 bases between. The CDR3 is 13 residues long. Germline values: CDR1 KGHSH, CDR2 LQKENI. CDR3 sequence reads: CASSTGVAGELFF. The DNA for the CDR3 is TGTGCCAGCTCGACGGGAGTGGCCGGGGAGCTGTTTTTT. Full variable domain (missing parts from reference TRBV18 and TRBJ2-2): NAGVMQNPRHLVRRRGQEARLRCSPMKGHSHVYWYRQLPEEGLKFMVYLQKENIIDESGMPKERFSAEFPKEGPSILRIQQVVRGDSAAYFCASSTGVAGELFFGEGSRLTVL.